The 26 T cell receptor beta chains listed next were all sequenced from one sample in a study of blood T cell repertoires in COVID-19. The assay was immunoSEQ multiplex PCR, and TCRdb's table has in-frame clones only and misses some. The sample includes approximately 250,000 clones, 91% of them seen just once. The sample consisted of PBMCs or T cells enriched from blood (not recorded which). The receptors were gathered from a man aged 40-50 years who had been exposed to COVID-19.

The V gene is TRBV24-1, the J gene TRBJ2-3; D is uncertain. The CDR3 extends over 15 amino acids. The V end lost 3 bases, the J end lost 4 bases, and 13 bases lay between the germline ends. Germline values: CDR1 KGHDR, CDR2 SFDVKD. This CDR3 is CATSDRGFGSDTQYF. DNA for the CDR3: TGTGCCACCAGTGATCGCGGCTTTGGGTCAGATACGCAGTATTTT.

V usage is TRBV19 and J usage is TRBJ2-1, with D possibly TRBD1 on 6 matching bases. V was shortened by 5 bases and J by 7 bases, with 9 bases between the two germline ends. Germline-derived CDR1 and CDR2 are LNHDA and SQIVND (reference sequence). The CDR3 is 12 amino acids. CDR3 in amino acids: CASSYRENEQFF. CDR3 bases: TGTGCCAGTAGTTACAGGGAAAATGAGCAGTTCTTC. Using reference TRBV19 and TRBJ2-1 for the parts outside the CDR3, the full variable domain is DGGITQSPKYLFRKEGQNVTLSCEQNLNHDAMYWYRQDPGQGLRLIYYSQIVNDFQKGDIAEGYSVSREKKESFPLTVTSAQKNPTAFYLCASSYRENEQFFGPGTRLTVL.

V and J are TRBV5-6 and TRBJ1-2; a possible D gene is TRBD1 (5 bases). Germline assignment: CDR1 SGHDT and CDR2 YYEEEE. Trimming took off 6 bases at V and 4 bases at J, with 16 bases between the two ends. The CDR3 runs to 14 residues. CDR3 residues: CASTRDQGSYGYTF. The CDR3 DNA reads TGTGCCAGCACCAGAGATCAGGGAAGCTATGGCTACACCTTC. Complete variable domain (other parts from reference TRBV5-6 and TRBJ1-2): DAGVTQSPTHLIKTRGQQVTLRCSPKSGHDTVSWYQQALGQGPQFIFQYYEEEERQRGNFPDRFSGHQFPNYSSELNVNALLLGDSALYLCASTRDQGSYGYTFGSGTRLTVV.

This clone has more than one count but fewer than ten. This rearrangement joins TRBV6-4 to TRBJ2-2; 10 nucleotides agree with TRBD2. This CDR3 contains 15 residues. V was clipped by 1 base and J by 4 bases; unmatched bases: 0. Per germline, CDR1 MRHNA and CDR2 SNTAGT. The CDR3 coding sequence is TGTGCCAGCAGTGACTTAGCGGGAGGCACCGGGGAGCTGTTTTTT. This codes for CASSDLAGGTGELFF.

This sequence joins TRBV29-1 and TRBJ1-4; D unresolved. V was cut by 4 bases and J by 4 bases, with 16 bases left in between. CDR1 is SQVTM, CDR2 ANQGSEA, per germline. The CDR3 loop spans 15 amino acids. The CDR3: CSVGSPGADNEKLFF. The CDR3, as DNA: TGCAGCGTTGGTAGTCCCGGTGCGGATAATGAAAAACTGTTTTTT.

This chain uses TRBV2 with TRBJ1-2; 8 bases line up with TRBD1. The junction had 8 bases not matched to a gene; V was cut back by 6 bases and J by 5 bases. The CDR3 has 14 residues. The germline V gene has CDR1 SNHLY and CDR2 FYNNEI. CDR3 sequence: CASSAGGRLYGYTF. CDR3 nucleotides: TGTGCCAGCAGCGCAGGGGGCCGTCTGTATGGCTACACCTTC.

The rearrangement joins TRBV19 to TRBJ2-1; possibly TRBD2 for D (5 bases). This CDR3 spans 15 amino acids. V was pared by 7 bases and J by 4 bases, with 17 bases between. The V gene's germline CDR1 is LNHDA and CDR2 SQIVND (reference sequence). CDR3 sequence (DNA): TGTGCCAGTACTCCCGGGAAAGGTCCTTACAATGAGCAGTTCTTC. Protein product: CASTPGKGPYNEQFF.

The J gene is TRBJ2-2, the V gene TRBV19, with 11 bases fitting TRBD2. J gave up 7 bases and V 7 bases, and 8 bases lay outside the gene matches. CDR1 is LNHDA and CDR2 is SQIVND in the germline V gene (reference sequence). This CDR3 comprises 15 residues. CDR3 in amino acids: CASTTGLAAGGELFF. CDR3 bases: TGTGCCAGTACCACGGGACTAGCGGCCGGCGGGGAGCTGTTTTTT.

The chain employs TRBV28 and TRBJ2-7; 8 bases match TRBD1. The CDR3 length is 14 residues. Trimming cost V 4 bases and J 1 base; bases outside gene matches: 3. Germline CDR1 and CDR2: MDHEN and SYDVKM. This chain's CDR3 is CASSSGGGSYEQYF. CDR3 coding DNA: TGTGCCAGCAGTTCAGGGGGCGGGTCCTACGAGCAGTACTTC.

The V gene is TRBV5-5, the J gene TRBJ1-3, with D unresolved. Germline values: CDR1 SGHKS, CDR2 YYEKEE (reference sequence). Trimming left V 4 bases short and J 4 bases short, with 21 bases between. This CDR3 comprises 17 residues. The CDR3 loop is CASSPLDLLRGGNTIYF. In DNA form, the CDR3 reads TGTGCCAGCAGCCCACTGGACTTACTACGAGGAGGAAACACCATATATTTT.

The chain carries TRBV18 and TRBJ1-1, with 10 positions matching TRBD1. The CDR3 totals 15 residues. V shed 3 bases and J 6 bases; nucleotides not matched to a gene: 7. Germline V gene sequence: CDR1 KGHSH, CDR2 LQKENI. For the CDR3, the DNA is TGTGCCAGCTCACCCCCGGGACAGGGGAGGGCTGAAGCTTTCTTT. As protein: CASSPPGQGRAEAFF.

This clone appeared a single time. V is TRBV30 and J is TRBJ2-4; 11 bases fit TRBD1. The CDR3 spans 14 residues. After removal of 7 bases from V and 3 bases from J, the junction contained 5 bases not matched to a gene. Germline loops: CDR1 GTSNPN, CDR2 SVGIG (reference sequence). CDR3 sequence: CASDRGQGKNIQYF. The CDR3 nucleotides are TGTGCCTCGGACAGGGGGCAAGGCAAAAACATTCAGTACTTC.

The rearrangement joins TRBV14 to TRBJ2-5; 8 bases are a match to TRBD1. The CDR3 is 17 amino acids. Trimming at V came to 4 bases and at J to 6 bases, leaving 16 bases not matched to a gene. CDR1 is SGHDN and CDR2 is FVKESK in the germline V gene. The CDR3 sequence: CASSPWMAQGAQKTQYF. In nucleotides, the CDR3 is TGTGCCAGCAGCCCGTGGATGGCGCAGGGGGCGCAAAAGACCCAGTACTTC. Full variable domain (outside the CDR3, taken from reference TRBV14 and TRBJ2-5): EAGVTQFPSHSVIEKGQTVTLRCDPISGHDNLYWYRRVMGKEIKFLLHFVKESKQDESGMPNNRFLAERTGGTYSTLKVQPAELEDSGVYFCASSPWMAQGAQKTQYFGPGTRLLVL.

The CDR3 region is CASSEGYGYTF. The CDR3 DNA reads as TGTGCCAGCAGCGAGGGCTATGGCTACACCTTC. The rearrangement uses TRBV7-9 and TRBJ1-2, with no clear D. Germline loops: CDR1 SEHNR, CDR2 FQNEAQ (reference sequence). Trimming shortened V by 5 bases and J by 4 bases, and 5 bases separated the two germline ends. This CDR3 spans 11 amino acids.

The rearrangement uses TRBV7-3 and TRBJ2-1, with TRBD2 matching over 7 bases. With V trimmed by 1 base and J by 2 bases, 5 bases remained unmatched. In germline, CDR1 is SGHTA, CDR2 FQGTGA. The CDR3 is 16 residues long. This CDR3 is CASSLKSGLPYNEQFF. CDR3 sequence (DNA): TGTGCCAGCAGCTTAAAGTCGGGACTACCCTACAATGAGCAGTTCTTC.

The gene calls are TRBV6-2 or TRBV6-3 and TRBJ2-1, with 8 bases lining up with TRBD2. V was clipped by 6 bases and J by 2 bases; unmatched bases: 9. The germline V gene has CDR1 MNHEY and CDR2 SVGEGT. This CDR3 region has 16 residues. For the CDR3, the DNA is TGTGCCAGCAGCTCCCAAGCGGGAGAAACCTACAATGAGCAGTTCTTC. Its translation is CASSSQAGETYNEQFF.

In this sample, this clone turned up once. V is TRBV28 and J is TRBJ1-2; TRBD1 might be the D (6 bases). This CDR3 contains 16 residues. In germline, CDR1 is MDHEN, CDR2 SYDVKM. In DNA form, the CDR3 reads TGTGTCACCCTCCGGACAGCCGGGCGTACTCTGACCGGCTACACCTTC. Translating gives CVTLRTAGRTLTGYTF.

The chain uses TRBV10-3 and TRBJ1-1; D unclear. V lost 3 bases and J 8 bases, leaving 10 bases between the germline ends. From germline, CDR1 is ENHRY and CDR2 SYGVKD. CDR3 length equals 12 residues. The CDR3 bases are TGTGCCATCAGTGATAGTGTCCCCGAAGCTTTCTTT. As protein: CAISDSVPEAFF.

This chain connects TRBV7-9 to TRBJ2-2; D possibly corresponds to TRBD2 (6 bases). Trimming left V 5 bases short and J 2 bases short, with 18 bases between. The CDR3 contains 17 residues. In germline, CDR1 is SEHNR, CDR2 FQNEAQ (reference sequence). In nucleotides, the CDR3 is TGTGCCAGCAGCGGCCCCGCCGGGGACTTCAACACCGGGGAGCTGTTTTTT. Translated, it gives CASSGPAGDFNTGELFF.

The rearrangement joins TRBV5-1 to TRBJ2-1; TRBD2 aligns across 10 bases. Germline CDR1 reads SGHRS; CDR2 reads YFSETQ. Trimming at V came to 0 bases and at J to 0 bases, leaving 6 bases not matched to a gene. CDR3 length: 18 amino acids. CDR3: CASSLGGLAPRSYNEQFF. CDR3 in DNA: TGCGCCAGCAGCTTGGGGGGACTAGCGCCTCGCTCCTACAATGAGCAGTTCTTC.

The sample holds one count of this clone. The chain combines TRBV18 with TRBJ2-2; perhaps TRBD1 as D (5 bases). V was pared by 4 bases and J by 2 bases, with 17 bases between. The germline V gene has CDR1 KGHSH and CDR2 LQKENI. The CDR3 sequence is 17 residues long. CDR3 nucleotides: TGTGCCAGCTCACTCGCTCAAGCGACAGTTAACACCGGGGAGCTGTTTTTT. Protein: CASSLAQATVNTGELFF.

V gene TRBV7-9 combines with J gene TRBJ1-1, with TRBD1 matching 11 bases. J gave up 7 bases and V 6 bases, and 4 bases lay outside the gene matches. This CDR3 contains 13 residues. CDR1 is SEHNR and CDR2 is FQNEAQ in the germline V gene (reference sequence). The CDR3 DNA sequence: TGTGCCAGCAGGACCGGGACAGGGGGTGAAGCTTTCTTT. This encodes CASRTGTGGEAFF.

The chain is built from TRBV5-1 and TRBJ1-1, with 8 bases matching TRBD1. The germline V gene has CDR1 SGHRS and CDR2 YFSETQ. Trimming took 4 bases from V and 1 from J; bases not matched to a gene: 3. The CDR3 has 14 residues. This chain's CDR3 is CASSGQGANTEAFF. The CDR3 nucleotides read TGCGCCAGCAGCGGGCAGGGGGCGAACACTGAAGCTTTCTTT. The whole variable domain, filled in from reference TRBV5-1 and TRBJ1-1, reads KAGVTQTPRYLIKTRGQQVTLSCSPISGHRSVSWYQQTPGQGLQFLFEYFSETQRNKGNFPGRFSGRQFSNSRSEMNVSTLELGDSALYLCASSGQGANTEAFFGQGTRLTVV.

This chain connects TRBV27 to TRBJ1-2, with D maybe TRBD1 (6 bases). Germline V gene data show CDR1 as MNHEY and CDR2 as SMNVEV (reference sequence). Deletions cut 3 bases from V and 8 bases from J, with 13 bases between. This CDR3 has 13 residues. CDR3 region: CASSLTRDIGYTF. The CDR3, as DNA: TGTGCCAGCAGTTTGACCCGGGACATAGGCTACACCTTC.

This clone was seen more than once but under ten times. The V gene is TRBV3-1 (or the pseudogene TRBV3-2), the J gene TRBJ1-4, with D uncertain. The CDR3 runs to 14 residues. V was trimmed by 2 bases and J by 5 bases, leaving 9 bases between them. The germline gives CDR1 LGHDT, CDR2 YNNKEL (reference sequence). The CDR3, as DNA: TGTGCCAGCAGCCAAAACGGGGAGAATGAAAAACTGTTTTTT. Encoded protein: CASSQNGENEKLFF.

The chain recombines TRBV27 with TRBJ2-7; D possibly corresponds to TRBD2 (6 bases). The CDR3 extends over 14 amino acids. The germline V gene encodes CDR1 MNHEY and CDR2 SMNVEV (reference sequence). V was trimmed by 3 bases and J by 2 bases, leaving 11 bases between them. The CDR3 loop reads CASSFAGSPYEQYF. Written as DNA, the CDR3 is TGTGCCAGCAGTTTTGCGGGGAGCCCCTACGAGCAGTACTTC.